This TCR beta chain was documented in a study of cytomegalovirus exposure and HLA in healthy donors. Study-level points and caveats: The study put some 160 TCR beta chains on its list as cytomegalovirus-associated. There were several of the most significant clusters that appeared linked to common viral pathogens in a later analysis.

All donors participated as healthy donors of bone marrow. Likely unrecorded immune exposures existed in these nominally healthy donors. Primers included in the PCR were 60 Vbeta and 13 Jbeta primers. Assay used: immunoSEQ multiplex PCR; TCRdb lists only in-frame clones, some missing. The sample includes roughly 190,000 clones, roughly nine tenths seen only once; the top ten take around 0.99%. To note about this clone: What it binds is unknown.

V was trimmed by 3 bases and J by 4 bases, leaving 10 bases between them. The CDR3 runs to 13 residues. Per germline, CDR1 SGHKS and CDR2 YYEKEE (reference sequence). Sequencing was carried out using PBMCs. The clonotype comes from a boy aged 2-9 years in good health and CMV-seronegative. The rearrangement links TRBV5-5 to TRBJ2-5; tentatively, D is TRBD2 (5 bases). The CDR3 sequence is CASSSGLTETQYF. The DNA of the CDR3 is TGTGCCAGCAGCTCCGGACTGACAGAGACCCAGTACTTC.